A selection of T cell receptor beta chains follows, all from one sample in a study of cytomegalovirus exposure and HLA in healthy donors. Using immunoSEQ multiplex PCR, the repertoire was profiled, and TCRdb retains in-frame clones only, with some absent. The table includes around 140,000 clones, around a tenth detected once. The sample comprised PBMCs. Source of these receptors: a man in his fifties or sixties in good health and CMV-seronegative. Each CDR3 is given with its conserved first and last residue. D genes are given only for firm matches. Some rows mark clone size as missing; the rest say once, few, many or name a class of expanded clone.

v_gene	d_gene	j_gene	abundance	CDR3aa	CDR3nt
TRBV27	TRBD1	TRBJ2-7	few	CASSFFNRGPNEQYF	TGTGCCAGCAGTTTTTTTAACAGGGGGCCCAACGAGCAGTACTTC
TRBV5-1	.	TRBJ1-4	few	CASRRARDKNEKLFF	TGCGCCAGCCGCCGTGCCCGGGACAAGAATGAAAAACTGTTTTTT
TRBV9	.	TRBJ1-1	.	CASSLSLNTEAFF	TGTGCCAGCAGCTTGAGTTTGAACACTGAAGCTTTCTTT
TRBV6-6	TRBD1	TRBJ1-6	few	CASSRQGESPLHF	TGTGCCAGCAGTCGACAGGGAGAGTCACCCCTCCACTTT
TRBV2	.	TRBJ2-5	.	CASRHQGGKETQYF	TGTGCCAGCAGACATCAGGGTGGCAAGGAGACCCAGTACTTC
TRBV5-1	.	TRBJ2-2	.	CASSLAGNTGELFF	TGCGCCAGCAGCTTGGCGGGGAACACCGGGGAGCTGTTTTTT
TRBV10-3	TRBD1	TRBJ2-3	few	CAISESGTDSTDTQYF	TGTGCCATCAGTGAGTCCGGGACAGATAGCACAGATACGCAGTATTTT
TRBV11-2	.	TRBJ2-2	few	CASGPLNTNTGELFF	TGTGCCAGCGGCCCTTTGAATACGAACACCGGGGAGCTGTTTTTT
TRBV10-1	TRBD2	TRBJ2-1	.	CASSASGSTNEQFF	TGCGCCAGCAGTGCCAGCGGGAGTACCAATGAGCAGTTCTTC
TRBV15	TRBD1	TRBJ1-2	few	CATSRADRGSSYGYTF	TGTGCCACCAGCAGAGCCGACAGGGGTTCTTCCTATGGCTACACCTTC
TRBV10-3	.	TRBJ2-5	.	CAIRAGTPLETQYF	TGTGCCATCAGGGCGGGTACTCCACTAGAGACCCAGTACTTC
TRBV5-1	TRBD2	TRBJ2-4	.	CASSERETKNIQYF	TGCGCCAGCAGCGAGCGGGAAACCAAAAACATTCAGTACTTC
TRBV7-8	.	TRBJ1-1	.	CASSSGRNTEAFF	TGTGCCAGCAGCAGCGGGAGGAACACTGAAGCTTTCTTT
TRBV5-1	TRBD1	TRBJ2-5	few	CASSLSGTGGGETQYF	TGCGCCAGCAGCTTATCTGGGACAGGGGGCGGAGAGACCCAGTACTTC
TRBV2	TRBD1	TRBJ2-7	.	CASRGDRPYEQYF	TGTGCCAGCAGGGGGGACAGGCCCTACGAGCAGTACTTC
TRBV30	.	TRBJ1-6	.	CAWTGEHSPLHF	TGTGCCTGGACTGGGGAGCATTCACCCCTCCACTTT
TRBV10-1	TRBD1	TRBJ2-3	few	CASSWTGAPTQYF	TGCGCCAGCAGTTGGACAGGGGCCCCTACGCAGTATTTT
TRBV27	TRBD2	TRBJ2-7	few	CASTRGREGSYEQYF	TGTGCCAGCACCCGGGGGCGGGAGGGATCCTACGAGCAGTACTTC
TRBV19	.	TRBJ1-3	.	CATRYLGGNTIYF	TGTGCCACCCGATACCTCGGTGGAAACACCATATATTTT
TRBV4-2	TRBD2	TRBJ2-1	.	CASSQDQMGLAANEQFF	TGTGCCAGCAGCCAAGACCAGATGGGACTAGCGGCCAATGAGCAGTTCTTC
TRBV27	.	TRBJ1-6	.	CASRHRGDSYNSPLHF	TGTGCCAGCAGACATAGGGGCGACTCCTATAATTCACCCCTCCACTTT
TRBV18	.	TRBJ2-2	.	CASSREQTNTGELFF	TGTGCCAGCTCACGTGAACAGACCAACACTGGGGAGCTGTTTTTT
TRBV4-1	.	TRBJ2-1	.	CASSPQGYNEQFF	TGCGCCAGCAGCCCCCAGGGATACAATGAGCAGTTCTTC
TRBV6-5	.	TRBJ2-7	few	CASQGSHYEQYF	TGTGCCAGCCAGGGATCCCACTACGAGCAGTACTTC
TRBV10-2	TRBD1	TRBJ1-5	.	CASSQGAGQPQHF	TGCGCCAGCAGCCAGGGGGCTGGTCAGCCCCAGCATTTT
TRBV4-1	TRBD2	TRBJ2-1	few	CASSQGPRQRGLQNEQFF	TGCGCCAGCAGCCAAGGCCCACGACAGAGGGGACTACAAAATGAGCAGTTCTTC
TRBV9	.	TRBJ1-2	.	CASSERANYGYTF	TGTGCCAGCAGCGAGCGGGCTAACTATGGCTACACCTTC
TRBV11-3	.	TRBJ2-3	few	CASSLARGTDTQYF	TGTGCCAGCAGCTTAGCTAGGGGGACAGATACGCAGTATTTT
TRBV10-1	.	TRBJ1-3	.	CASSESASVHSGNTIYF	TGCGCCAGCAGTGAGTCGGCCAGCGTCCACTCTGGAAACACCATATATTTT
TRBV7-2	.	TRBJ2-3	few	CASSLGVASSTDTQYF	TGTGCCAGCAGCTTAGGGGTAGCGTCTAGCACAGATACGCAGTATTTT
TRBV15	.	TRBJ2-1	few	CATSSWRNEQFF	TGTGCCACCAGCAGTTGGCGGAATGAGCAGTTCTTC
TRBV29-1	.	TRBJ2-2	.	CSGRQASTGELFF	TGCAGCGGCCGACAGGCTAGCACCGGGGAGCTGTTTTTT
TRBV28	.	TRBJ2-5	.	CASSLSLAQETQYF	TGTGCCAGCAGTTTATCCCTGGCTCAAGAGACCCAGTACTTC
TRBV5-6	TRBD2	TRBJ2-3	.	CASSPGLATDTQYF	TGTGCCAGCAGCCCCGGACTAGCGACGGATACGCAGTATTTT
TRBV29-1	TRBD1	TRBJ2-7	few	CSVVRTGGPYEQYF	TGCAGCGTTGTCAGGACAGGGGGTCCCTACGAGCAGTACTTC
TRBV7-3	TRBD2	TRBJ2-7	once	CASSLIAGGPYEQYF	TGTGCCAGCAGCTTGATAGCGGGAGGGCCCTACGAGCAGTACTTC
TRBV6-1	.	TRBJ2-7	.	CASRGRYEQYF	TGTGCCAGCAGGGGCCGCTACGAGCAGTACTTC
TRBV9	.	TRBJ2-1	.	CASSPLGSAVGNEQFF	TGTGCCAGCAGCCCCCTCGGTAGCGCCGTAGGGAATGAGCAGTTCTTC
TRBV19	.	TRBJ2-3	few	CASSIGGRAGDTQYF	TGTGCCAGTAGTATAGGGGGGCGGGCTGGTGATACGCAGTATTTT